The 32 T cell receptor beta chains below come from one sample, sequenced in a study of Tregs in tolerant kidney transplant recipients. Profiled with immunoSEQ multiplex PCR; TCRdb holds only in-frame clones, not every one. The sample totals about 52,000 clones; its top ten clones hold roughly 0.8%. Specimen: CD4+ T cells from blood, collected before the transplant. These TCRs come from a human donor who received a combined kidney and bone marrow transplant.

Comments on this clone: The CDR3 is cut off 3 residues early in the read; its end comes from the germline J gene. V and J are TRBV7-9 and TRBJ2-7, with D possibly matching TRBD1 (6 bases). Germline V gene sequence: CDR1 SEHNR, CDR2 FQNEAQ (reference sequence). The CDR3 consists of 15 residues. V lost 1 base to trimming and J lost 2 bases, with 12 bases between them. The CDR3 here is CASSLGAGETYEQYF. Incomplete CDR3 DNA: TGTGCCAGCAGCTTAGGGGCAGGGGAAACCTACGAG.

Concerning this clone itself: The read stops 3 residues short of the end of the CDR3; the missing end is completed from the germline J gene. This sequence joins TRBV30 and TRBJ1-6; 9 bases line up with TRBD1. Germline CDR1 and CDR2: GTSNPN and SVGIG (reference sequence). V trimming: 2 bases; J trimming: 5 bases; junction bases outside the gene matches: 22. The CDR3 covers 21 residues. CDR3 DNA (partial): TGTGCCTGGAGTCTGAGGAAGGGGACAGGGAGGACAACTCCCAATAATTCACCC. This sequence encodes CAWSLRKGTGRTTPNNSP. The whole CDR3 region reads CAWSLRKGTGRTTPNNSPLHF.

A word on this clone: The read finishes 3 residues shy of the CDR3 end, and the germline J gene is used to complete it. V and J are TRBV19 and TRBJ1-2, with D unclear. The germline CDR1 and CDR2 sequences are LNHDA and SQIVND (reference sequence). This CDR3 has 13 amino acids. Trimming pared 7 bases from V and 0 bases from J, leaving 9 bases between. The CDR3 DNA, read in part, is TGTGCCAGTACAGGCAGAGCTAACTATGGC. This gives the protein CASTGRANYG. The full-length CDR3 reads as CASTGRANYGYTF.

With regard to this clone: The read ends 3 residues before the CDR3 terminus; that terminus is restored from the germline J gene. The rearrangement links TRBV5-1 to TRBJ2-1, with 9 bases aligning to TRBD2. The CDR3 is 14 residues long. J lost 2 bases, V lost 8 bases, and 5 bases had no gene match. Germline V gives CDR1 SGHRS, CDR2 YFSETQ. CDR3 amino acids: CASRREGAYNEQFF. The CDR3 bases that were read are TGCGCCAGTCGGCGGGAGGGGGCCTACAATGAG.

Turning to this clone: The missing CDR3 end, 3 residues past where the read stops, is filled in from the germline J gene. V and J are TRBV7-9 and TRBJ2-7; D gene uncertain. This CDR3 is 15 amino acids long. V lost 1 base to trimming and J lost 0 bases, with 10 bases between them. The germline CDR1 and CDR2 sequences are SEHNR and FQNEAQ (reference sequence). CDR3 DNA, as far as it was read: TGTGCCAGCAGCTTAGAGGGTAGAATCTCCTACGAG. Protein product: CASSLEGRISYE. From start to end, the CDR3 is CASSLEGRISYEQYF.

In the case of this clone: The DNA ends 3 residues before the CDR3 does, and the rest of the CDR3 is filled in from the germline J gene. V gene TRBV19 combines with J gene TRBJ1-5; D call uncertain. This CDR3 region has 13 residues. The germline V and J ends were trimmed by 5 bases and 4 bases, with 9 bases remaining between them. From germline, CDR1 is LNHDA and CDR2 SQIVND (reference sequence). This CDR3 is CASSHRVNQPQHF. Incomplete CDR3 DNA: TGTGCCAGTAGTCACAGAGTAAATCAGCCC.

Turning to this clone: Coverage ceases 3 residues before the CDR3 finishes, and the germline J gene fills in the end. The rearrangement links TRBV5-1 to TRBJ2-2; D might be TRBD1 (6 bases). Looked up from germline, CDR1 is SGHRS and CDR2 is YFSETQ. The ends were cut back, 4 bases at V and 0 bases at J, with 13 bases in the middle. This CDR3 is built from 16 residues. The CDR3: CASSLTGTSNTGELFF. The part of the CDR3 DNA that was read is TGCGCCAGCAGCCTTACTGGGACATCGAACACCGGGGAG.

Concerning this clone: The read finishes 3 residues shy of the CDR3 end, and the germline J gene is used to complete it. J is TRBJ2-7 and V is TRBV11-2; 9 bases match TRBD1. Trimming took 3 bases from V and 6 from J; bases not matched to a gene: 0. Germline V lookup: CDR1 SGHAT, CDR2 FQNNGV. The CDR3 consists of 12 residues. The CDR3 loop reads CASSLDRGEQYF. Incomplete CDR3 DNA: TGTGCCAGCAGCTTGGACAGGGGCGAG.

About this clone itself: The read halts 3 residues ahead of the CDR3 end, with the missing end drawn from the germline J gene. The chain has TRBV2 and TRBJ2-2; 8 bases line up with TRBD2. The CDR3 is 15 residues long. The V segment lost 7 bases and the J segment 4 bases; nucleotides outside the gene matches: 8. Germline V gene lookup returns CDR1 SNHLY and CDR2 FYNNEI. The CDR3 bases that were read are TGTGCCAGCACAGCCACGGGGGGGGGCACCGGGGAG. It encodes CASTATGGGTGE. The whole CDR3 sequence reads CASTATGGGTGELFF.

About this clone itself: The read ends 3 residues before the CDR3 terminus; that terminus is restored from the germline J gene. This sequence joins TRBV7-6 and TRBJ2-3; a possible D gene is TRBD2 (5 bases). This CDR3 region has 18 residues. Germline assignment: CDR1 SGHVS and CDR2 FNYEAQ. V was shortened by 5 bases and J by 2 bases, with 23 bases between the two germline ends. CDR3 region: CASSLVVALTPNTDTQYF. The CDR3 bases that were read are TGTGCCAGCAGCCTAGTGGTAGCGCTTACCCCCAACACAGATACG.

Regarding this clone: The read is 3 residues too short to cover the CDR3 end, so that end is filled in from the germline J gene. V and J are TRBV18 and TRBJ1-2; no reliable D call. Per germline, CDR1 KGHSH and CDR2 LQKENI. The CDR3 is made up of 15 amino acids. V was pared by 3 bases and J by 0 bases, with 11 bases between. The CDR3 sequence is CASSPALSANYGYTF. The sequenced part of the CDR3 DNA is TGTGCCAGCTCACCTGCGTTATCGGCTAACTATGGC.

The CDR3 is CASSSQGLGAFF. Incomplete CDR3 DNA: TGTGCCAGTAGTTCTCAGGGGTTGGGT. V and J are TRBV19 and TRBJ1-1; weak D call: TRBD1 (6 bases). The read terminates 3 residues before the CDR3 end, so the remaining end is supplied by the germline J gene. Germline CDR1 LNHDA, CDR2 SQIVND (reference sequence). The CDR3 totals 12 residues.

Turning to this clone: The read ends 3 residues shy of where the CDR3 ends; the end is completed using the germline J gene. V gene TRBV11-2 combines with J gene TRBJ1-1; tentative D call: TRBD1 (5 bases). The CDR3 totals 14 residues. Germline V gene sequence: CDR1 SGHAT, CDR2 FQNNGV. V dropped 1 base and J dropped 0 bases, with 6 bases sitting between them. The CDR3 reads CASSLAGLNTEAFF. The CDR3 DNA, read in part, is TGTGCCAGCAGCTTAGCAGGGTTGAACACTGAA.

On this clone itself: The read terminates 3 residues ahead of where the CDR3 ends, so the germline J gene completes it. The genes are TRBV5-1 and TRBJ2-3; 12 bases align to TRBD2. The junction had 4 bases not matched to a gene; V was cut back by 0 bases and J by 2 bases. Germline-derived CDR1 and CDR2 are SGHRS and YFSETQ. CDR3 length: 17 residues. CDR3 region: CASSLGTSGIHTDTQYF. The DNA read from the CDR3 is TGCGCCAGCAGCTTGGGGACTAGCGGGATTCACACAGATACG.

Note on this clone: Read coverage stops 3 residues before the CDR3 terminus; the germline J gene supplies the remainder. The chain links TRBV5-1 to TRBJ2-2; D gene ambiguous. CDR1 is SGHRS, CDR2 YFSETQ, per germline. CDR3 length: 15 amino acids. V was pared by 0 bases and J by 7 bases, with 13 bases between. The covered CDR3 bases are TGCGCCAGCAGCTTGGCGTCCTCGTCGGTCGGGGAG. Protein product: CASSLASSSVGE. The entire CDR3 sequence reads CASSLASSSVGELFF.

This CDR3 is CAWSVGLAGDEQFF. The sequenced part of the CDR3 DNA is TGTGCCTGGAGTGTGGGGCTAGCGGGAGATGAG. V usage is TRBV30 and J usage is TRBJ2-1; 10 bases map to TRBD2. The sequenced fragment ends 3 residues before the CDR3 boundary, so the rest is inferred from the germline J gene. CDR3 size: 14 residues. After removal of 0 bases from V and 8 bases from J, the junction contained 4 bases not matched to a gene. CDR1 and CDR2 from the germline V gene are GTSNPN and SVGIG (reference sequence).

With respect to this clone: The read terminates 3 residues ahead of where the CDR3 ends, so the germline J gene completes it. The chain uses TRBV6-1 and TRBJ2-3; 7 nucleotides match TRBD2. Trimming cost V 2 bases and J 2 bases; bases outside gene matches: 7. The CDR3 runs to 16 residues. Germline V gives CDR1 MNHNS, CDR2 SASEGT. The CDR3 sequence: CASSEQSGTYTDTQYF. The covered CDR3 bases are TGTGCCAGCAGTGAACAAAGCGGGACCTACACAGATACG.

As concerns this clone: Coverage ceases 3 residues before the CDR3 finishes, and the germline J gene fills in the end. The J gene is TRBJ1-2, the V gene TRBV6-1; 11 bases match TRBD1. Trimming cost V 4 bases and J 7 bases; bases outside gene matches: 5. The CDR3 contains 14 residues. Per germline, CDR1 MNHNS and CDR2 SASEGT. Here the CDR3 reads CASSAGQGAAGYTF. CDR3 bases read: TGTGCCAGCAGTGCAGGACAGGGGGCCGCTGGC.

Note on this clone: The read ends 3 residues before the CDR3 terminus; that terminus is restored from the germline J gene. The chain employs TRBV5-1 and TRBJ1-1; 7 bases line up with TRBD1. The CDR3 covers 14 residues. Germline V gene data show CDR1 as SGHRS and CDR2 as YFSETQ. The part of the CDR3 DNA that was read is TGCGCCAGCAGCTTGGGGTTTCAGGGGGAAACA. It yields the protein CASSLGFQGET. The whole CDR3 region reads CASSLGFQGETAFF.

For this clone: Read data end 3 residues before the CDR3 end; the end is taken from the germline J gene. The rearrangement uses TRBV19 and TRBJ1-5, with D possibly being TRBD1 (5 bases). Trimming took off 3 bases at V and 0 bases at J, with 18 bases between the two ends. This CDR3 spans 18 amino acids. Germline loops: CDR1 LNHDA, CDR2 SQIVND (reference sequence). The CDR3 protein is CASSIDSLGIFSNQPQHF. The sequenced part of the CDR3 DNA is TGTGCCAGTAGTATCGACAGCCTGGGGATTTTTAGCAATCAGCCC.

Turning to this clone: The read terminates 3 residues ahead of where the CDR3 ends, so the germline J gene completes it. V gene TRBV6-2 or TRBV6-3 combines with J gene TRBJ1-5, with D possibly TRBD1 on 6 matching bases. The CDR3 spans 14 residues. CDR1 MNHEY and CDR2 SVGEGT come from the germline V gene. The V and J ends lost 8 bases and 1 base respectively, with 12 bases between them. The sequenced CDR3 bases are TGTGCCAGCCGGGGGGCAGGGAGCAATCAGCCC. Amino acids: CASRGAGSNQP. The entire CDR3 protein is CASRGAGSNQPQHF.

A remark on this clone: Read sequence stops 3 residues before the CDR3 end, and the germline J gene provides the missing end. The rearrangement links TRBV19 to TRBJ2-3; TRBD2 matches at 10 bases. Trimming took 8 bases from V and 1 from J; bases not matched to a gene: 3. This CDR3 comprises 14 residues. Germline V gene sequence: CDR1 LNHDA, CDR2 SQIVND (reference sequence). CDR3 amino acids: CASSSGSRTDTQYF. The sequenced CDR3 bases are TGTGCCAGTTCTAGCGGGAGTCGCACAGATACG.

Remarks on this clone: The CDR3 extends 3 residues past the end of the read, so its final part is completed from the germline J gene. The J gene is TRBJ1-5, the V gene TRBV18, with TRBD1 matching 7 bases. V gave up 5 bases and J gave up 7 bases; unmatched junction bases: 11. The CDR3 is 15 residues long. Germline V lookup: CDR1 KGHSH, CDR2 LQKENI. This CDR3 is CASSALGGGGQPQHF. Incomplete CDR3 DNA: TGTGCCAGCTCAGCACTGGGAGGGGGCGGGCAGCCC.

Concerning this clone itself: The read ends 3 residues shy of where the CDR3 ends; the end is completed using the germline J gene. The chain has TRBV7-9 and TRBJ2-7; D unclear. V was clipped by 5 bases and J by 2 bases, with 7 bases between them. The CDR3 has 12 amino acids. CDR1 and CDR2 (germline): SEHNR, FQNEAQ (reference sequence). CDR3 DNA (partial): TGTGCCAGCAGCCGAGACACCTACGAG. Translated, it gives CASSRDTYE. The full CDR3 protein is CASSRDTYEQYF.

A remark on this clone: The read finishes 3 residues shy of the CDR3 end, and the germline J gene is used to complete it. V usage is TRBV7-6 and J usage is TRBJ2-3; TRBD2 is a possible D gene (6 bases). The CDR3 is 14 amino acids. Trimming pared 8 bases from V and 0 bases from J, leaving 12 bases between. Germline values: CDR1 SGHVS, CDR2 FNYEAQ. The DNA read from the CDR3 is TGTGCCAGCGGGCGGGGCCCTAGCACAGATACG. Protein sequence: CASGRGPSTDT. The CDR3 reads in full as CASGRGPSTDTQYF.

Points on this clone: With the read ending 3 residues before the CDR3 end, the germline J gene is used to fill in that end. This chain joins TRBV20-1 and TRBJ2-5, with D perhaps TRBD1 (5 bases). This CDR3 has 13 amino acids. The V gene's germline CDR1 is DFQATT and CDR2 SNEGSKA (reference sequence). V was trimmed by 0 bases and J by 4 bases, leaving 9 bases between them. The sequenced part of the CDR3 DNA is TGCAGTGCTAGAGAGGCAGGGTTAGAGACC. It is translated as CSAREAGLET. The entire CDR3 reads CSAREAGLETQYF.

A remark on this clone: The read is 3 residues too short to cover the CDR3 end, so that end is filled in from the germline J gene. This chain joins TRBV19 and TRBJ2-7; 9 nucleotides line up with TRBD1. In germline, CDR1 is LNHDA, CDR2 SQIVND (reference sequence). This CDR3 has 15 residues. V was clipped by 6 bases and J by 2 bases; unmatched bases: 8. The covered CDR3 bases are TGTGCCAGTAGCCACCGGGACAGGGCACCCTACGAG. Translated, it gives CASSHRDRAPYE. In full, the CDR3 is CASSHRDRAPYEQYF.

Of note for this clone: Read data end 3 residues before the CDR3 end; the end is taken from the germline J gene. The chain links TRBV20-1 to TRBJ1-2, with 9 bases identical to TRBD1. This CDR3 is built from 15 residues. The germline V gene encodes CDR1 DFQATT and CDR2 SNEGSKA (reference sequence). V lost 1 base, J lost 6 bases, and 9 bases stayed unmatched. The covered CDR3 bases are TGCAGTGCTAGAGGCTCCGGGACAGGGTTGCATGGC. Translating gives CSARGSGTGLHG. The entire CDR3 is CSARGSGTGLHGYTF.

The sequenced part of the CDR3 DNA is TGTGCCAGAAGCTGGACCACCGCGACTGGGACACCAAGGGGCTCTAACTATGGC. This translates into CARSWTTATGTPRGSNYG. The whole CDR3 region reads CARSWTTATGTPRGSNYGYTF. This chain links TRBV5-3 with TRBJ1-2, with D possibly matching TRBD1 (6 bases). The sequenced fragment ends 3 residues before the CDR3 boundary, so the rest is inferred from the germline J gene. TRBV5-3 is recorded as an ORF, its role being uncertain. There are 21 residues in the CDR3. V was pared by 3 bases and J by 0 bases, with 30 bases between.

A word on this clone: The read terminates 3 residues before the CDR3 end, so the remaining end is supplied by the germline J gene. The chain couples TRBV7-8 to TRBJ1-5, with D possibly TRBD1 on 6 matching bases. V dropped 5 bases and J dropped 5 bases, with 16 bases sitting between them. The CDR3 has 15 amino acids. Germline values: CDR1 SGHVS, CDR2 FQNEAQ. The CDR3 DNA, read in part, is TGTGCCAGCAGCGGGGCGGACAGTCCCTATCAGCCC. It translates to CASSGADSPYQP. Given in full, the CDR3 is CASSGADSPYQPQHF.

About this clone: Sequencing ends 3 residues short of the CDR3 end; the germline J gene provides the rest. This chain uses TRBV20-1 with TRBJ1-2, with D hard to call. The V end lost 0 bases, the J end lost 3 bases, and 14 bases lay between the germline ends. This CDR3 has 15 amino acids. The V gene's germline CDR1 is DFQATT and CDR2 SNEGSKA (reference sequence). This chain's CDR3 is CSARDYGRKDYGYTF. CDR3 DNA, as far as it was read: TGCAGTGCTAGAGATTACGGCAGGAAGGACTATGGC.

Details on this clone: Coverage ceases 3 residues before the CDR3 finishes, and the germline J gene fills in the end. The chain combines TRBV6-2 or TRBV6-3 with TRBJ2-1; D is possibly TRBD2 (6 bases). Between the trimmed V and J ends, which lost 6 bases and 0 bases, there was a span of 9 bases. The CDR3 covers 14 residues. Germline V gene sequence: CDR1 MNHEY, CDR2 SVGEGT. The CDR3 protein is CASSRDSSYNEQFF. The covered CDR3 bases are TGTGCCAGCAGCCGGGACTCCTCCTACAATGAG.